The clone carrying this T cell receptor beta chain came up a few times. This sample stems from a study of early T cells in non-severe SARS-CoV-2 infection. TCRdb called the 5' RACE reads again in MiXCR, with one record for every CDR3 protein. The table records 100,000 to 120,000 distinct CDR3 sequences, 10% to 15% of them present only once. This clonotype was sampled from an adult who was a healthcare worker with PCR-confirmed SARS-CoV-2 infection or an uninfected control (not recorded which). The sequenced sample was whole blood, obtained at baseline.

CDR3 residues: CAIVGRLNYGYTF. DNA for the CDR3: TGTGCTATTGTTGGCAGACTCAACTATGGCTACACCTTC. V is TRBV24-1 and J is TRBJ1-2; no reliable D call. CDR3 size: 13 residues. Germline V gene sequence: CDR1 KGHDR, CDR2 SFDVKD.